The 19 T cell receptor beta chains below all came from one sample that was sequenced in a study of beta chain features in type 1 diabetes. All of the isolated RNA was reverse transcribed, so expressed TCRB transcripts were sequenced. TCRdb's copy holds only in-frame clones and misses some; the assay was immunoSEQ multiplex PCR. In the table there are 10,000 to 15,000 clones, approximately 47% of which are singletons. Sequencing input: stem cell memory CD4+ T cells from blood. All receptors derive from a man younger than 30 in good health.

The sample holds a few counts of this clone. V is TRBV30 and J is TRBJ2-3; TRBD2 agrees at 11 bases. CDR1 is GTSNPN and CDR2 is SVGIG in the germline V gene (reference sequence). The CDR3 has 14 amino acids. Unmatched junction bases numbered 7, after V lost 3 bases and J lost 8 bases. CDR3 sequence reads: CAWRLAGGPGTQYF. CDR3 in DNA: TGTGCCTGGAGGCTAGCGGGGGGCCCAGGTACGCAGTATTTT.

This rearrangement joins TRBV11-2 to TRBJ2-3; TRBD2 aligns across 11 bases. Looked up from germline, CDR1 is SGHAT and CDR2 is FQNNGV. The CDR3 has 16 amino acids. Germline trimming cut 5 bases from V and 0 bases from J; bases unmatched to any gene: 4. CDR3 coding DNA: TGTGCCAGCAGCGCCAGACTAGCGGGGAGCACAGATACGCAGTATTTT. Its translation: CASSARLAGSTDTQYF. Variable domain in full (rest from reference TRBV11-2 and TRBJ2-3): EAGVAQSPRYKIIEKRQSVAFWCNPISGHATLYWYQQILGQGPKLLIQFQNNGVVDDSQLPKDRFSAERLKGVDSTLKIQPAKLEDSAVYLCASSARLAGSTDTQYFGPGTRLTVL.

This clone was seen only a few times. The genes are TRBV5-1 and TRBJ1-5; TRBD1 agrees at 7 bases. Germline assignment: CDR1 SGHRS and CDR2 YFSETQ. J was trimmed by 7 bases and V by 0 bases; bases with no gene match: 7. The CDR3 is made up of 15 amino acids. CDR3 sequence: CASSLGQGKGQPQHF. The CDR3 region has the DNA TGCGCCAGCAGCTTGGGACAGGGAAAAGGGCAGCCCCAGCATTTT.

This chain links TRBV28 with TRBJ2-4; perhaps TRBD2 as D (6 bases). The V gene's germline CDR1 is MDHEN and CDR2 SYDVKM. The V end was cut by 5 bases, the J end by 7 bases, with 18 bases between. This CDR3 has 15 residues. The CDR3 here is CASSALGGKGNIQYF. CDR3 DNA sequence: TGTGCCAGCAGTGCTCTCGGGGGTAAGGGGAACATTCAGTACTTC.

The CDR3: CASSFGGSGNTIYF. The CDR3 DNA is TGTGCCAGCAGCTTCGGGGGATCTGGAAACACCATATATTTT. V gene TRBV7-9 combines with J gene TRBJ1-3, with a possible D match to TRBD1 (5 bases). CDR3 length: 14 residues. Per the germline V gene, CDR1 is SEHNR and CDR2 is FQNEAQ (reference sequence). Trimming took 3 bases from V and 1 from J, leaving 7 bases between them.

The CDR3 DNA reads TGTGCCAGCGGCCGGGACAGGGAATTGAATGAGCAGTTCTTC. Translating it yields CASGRDRELNEQFF. The chain links TRBV2 to TRBJ2-1; 9 bases are a match to TRBD1. V was clipped by 8 bases and J by 7 bases; unmatched bases: 9. Germline V CDR1 and CDR2: SNHLY, FYNNEI. CDR3 length equals 14 residues.

The genes are TRBV5-1 and TRBJ2-3; D is possibly TRBD2 (5 bases). Trimming left V 6 bases short and J 2 bases short, with 10 bases between. The CDR3 contains 13 residues. Germline CDR1 is SGHRS and CDR2 is YFSETQ. This CDR3 reads CASKLDLTDTQYF. The CDR3 DNA reads TGCGCCAGCAAACTAGACCTCACAGATACGCAGTATTTT.

The chain has TRBV30 and TRBJ2-3, with a possible D match to TRBD1 (6 bases). This CDR3 has 12 amino acids. Germline loops: CDR1 GTSNPN, CDR2 SVGIG (reference sequence). The V and J ends lost 8 bases and 2 bases respectively, with 11 bases between them. The CDR3 bases are TGTGCCCTTCAGGGGATCACAGATACGCAGTATTTT. It codes for CALQGITDTQYF.

This CDR3 reads CASSPGGATNEKLFF. The CDR3 DNA sequence: TGTGCCAGCAGTCCCGGGGGTGCAACTAATGAAAAACTGTTTTTT. J is TRBJ1-4 and V is TRBV28, with a tentative D call TRBD1 (5 bases). CDR3 length: 15 residues. V was cut by 5 bases and J by 0 bases, with 10 bases left in between. Germline lookup yields CDR1 MDHEN and CDR2 SYDVKM.

The chain employs TRBV6-5 and TRBJ2-5, with 9 positions matching TRBD1. Judging by the DNA end, TRBJ2-7 fits better; the J call may be wrong. CDR1 is MNHEY and CDR2 is SVGAGI in the germline V gene. The CDR3 sequence is 15 residues long. The CDR3 sequence: CASRRTGVYFYEQYF. CDR3 DNA sequence: TGTGCCAGCAGACGGACAGGGGTTTACTTCTACGAGCAGTACTTC.

The V gene is TRBV11-2, the J gene TRBJ2-5; TRBD2 agrees at 9 bases. V shed 5 bases and J 4 bases; nucleotides not matched to a gene: 8. Germline CDR1 is SGHAT and CDR2 is FQNNGV. This CDR3 is 15 amino acids long. The DNA of the CDR3 is TGTGCCAGCAGCCCTATGCGGGGGGGCATAGAGACCCAGTACTTC. The encoded protein is CASSPMRGGIETQYF. Full variable domain (outside the CDR3, taken from reference TRBV11-2 and TRBJ2-5): EAGVAQSPRYKIIEKRQSVAFWCNPISGHATLYWYQQILGQGPKLLIQFQNNGVVDDSQLPKDRFSAERLKGVDSTLKIQPAKLEDSAVYLCASSPMRGGIETQYFGPGTRLLVL.

The chain links TRBV4-3 to TRBJ2-7; 9 nucleotides agree with TRBD1. The CDR3 length is 14 residues. CDR1 and CDR2 from the germline V gene are LGHNA and YSLEER. After removal of 3 bases from V and 5 bases from J, the junction contained 5 bases not matched to a gene. The CDR3 DNA follows: TGCGCCAGCAGCCATGGGACAGGGCTGGACGAGCAGTACTTC. It yields the protein CASSHGTGLDEQYF.

The chain couples TRBV5-1 to TRBJ2-7; TRBD1 aligns across 8 bases. The CDR3 totals 16 residues. CDR1 is SGHRS, CDR2 YFSETQ, per germline. J was trimmed by 0 bases and V by 0 bases; bases with no gene match: 5. CDR3 sequence: CASSLVRGPSSYEQYF. Written as DNA, the CDR3 is TGCGCCAGCAGCTTGGTCAGGGGGCCATCCTCCTACGAGCAGTACTTC.

The chain employs TRBV7-8 and TRBJ2-1; TRBD2 matches 8 bases. In germline, CDR1 is SGHVS, CDR2 FQNEAQ. The CDR3 sequence is 14 residues long. After removal of 6 bases from V and 6 bases from J, the junction contained 7 bases not matched to a gene. The CDR3 sequence: CASRTTGGTNEQFF. The CDR3 DNA reads TGTGCCAGCAGAACTACGGGAGGGACCAATGAGCAGTTCTTC.

This clone was found once. The chain combines TRBV5-1 with TRBJ1-5, with D possibly TRBD1 on 5 matching bases. Germline CDR1 is SGHRS and CDR2 is YFSETQ. This CDR3 comprises 15 residues. Trimming stripped 4 bases from V and 3 bases from J, with 14 bases between. The CDR3 spells CASSGIPGANQPQHF. DNA of the CDR3: TGCGCCAGCAGCGGGATACCTGGGGCCAATCAGCCCCAGCATTTT.

The chain combines TRBV10-2 with TRBJ1-1; 8 bases map to TRBD1. Trimming took 1 base from V and 3 from J; bases not matched to a gene: 4. CDR3 length: 15 residues. Germline V CDR1 and CDR2: WSHSY, SAAADI. The CDR3 sequence is CASSEYPGGHTEAFF. CDR3 sequence (DNA): TGCGCCAGCAGTGAGTATCCAGGGGGCCACACTGAAGCTTTCTTT.

This chain links TRBV5-1 with TRBJ2-1; 7 nucleotides align to TRBD2. CDR1 and CDR2 (germline): SGHRS, YFSETQ. J lost 2 bases, V lost 0 bases, and 5 bases had no gene match. The CDR3 length is 16 residues. CDR3 sequence (DNA): TGCGCCAGCAGCTTGGAGCCCCGGGGGGCCTACAATGAGCAGTTCTTC. This encodes CASSLEPRGAYNEQFF.

This chain links TRBV5-1 with TRBJ1-1, with D perhaps TRBD1 (6 bases). CDR1 and CDR2 (germline): SGHRS, YFSETQ. V was cut by 6 bases and J by 1 base, with 10 bases left in between. This CDR3 contains 13 residues. CDR3 in DNA: TGCGCCAGCATCTCACAGGGGAACACTGAAGCTTTCTTT. Its protein is CASISQGNTEAFF.

The rearrangement links TRBV7-2 to TRBJ2-7; TRBD1 matches at 10 bases. The CDR3 length is 15 residues. Germline loops: CDR1 SGHTA, CDR2 FQGNSA. V was pared by 2 bases and J by 5 bases, with 6 bases of the junction left unmatched. As DNA, the CDR3 is TGTGCCAGCAGCTTAAATTCTGGGACAGGGGACGAGCAGTACTTC. This encodes CASSLNSGTGDEQYF.